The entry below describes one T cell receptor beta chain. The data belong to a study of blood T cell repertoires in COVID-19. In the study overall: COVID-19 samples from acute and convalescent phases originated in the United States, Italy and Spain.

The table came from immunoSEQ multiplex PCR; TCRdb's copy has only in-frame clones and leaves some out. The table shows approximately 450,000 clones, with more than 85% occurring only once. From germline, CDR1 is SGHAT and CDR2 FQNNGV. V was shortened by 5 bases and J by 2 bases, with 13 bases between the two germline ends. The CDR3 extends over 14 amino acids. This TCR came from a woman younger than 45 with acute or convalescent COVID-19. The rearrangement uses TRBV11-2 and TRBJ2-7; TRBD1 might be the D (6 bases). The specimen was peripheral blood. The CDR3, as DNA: TGTGCCAGCAGCACTACAGGGACCCCCTACGAGCAGTACTTC. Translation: CASSTTGTPYEQYF.